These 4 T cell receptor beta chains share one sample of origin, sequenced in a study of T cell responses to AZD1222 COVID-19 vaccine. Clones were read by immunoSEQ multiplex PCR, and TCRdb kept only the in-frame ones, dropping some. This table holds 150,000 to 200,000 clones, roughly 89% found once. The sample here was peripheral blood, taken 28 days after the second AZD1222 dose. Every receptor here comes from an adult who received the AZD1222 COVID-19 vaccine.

CDR3 region: CASSGRDSNQPQHF. The CDR3 DNA sequence: TGTGCCAGCAGCGGCCGGGACTCTAATCAGCCCCAGCATTTT. The chain combines TRBV27 with TRBJ1-5; D is possibly TRBD1 (5 bases). The CDR3 length is 14 residues. Germline V lookup: CDR1 MNHEY, CDR2 SMNVEV (reference sequence). Between the trimmed V and J ends, which lost 6 bases and 4 bases, there was a span of 13 bases.

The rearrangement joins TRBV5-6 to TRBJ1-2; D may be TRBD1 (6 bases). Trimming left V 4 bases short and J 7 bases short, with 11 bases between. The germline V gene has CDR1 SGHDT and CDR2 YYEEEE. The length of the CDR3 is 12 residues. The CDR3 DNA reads TGTGCCAGCAGCGTTAACAGGGTTGGCTACACCTTC. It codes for CASSVNRVGYTF. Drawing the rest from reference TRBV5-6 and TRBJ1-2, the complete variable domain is DAGVTQSPTHLIKTRGQQVTLRCSPKSGHDTVSWYQQALGQGPQFIFQYYEEEERQRGNFPDRFSGHQFPNYSSELNVNALLLGDSALYLCASSVNRVGYTFGSGTRLTVV.

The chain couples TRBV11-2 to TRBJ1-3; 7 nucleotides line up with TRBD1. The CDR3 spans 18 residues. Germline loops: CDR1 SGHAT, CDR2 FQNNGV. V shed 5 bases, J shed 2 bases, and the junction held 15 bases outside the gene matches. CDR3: CASSLRYSDRETGNTIYF. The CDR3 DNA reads TGTGCCAGCAGCCTAAGGTATAGCGACAGGGAAACTGGAAACACCATATATTTT. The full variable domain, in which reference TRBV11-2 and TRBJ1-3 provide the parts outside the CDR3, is EAGVAQSPRYKIIEKRQSVAFWCNPISGHATLYWYQQILGQGPKLLIQFQNNGVVDDSQLPKDRFSAERLKGVDSTLKIQPAKLEDSAVYLCASSLRYSDRETGNTIYFGEGSWLTVV.

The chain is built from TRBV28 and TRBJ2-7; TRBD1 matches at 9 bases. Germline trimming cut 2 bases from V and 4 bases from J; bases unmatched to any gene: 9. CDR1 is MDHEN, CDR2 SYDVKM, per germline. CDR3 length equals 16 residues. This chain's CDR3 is CASSLILGQGKYEQYF. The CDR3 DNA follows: TGTGCCAGCAGTTTAATTCTGGGACAGGGAAAGTACGAGCAGTACTTC.